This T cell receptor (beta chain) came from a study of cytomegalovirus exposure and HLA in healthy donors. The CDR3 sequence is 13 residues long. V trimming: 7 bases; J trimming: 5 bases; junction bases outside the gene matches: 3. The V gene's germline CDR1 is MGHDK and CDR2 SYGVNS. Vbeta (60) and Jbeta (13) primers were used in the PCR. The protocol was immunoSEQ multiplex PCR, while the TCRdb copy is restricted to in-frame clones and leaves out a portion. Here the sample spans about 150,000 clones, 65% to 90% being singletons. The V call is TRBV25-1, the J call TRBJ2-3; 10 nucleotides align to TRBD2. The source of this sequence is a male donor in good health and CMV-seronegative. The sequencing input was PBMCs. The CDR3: CASTLAGEDTQYF. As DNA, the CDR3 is TGTGCCAGCACCCTAGCGGGGGAAGATACGCAGTATTTT. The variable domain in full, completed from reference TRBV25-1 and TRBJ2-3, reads EADIYQTPRYLVIGTGKKITLECSQTMGHDKMYWYQQDPGMELHLIHYSYGVNSTEKGDLSSESTVSRIRTEHFPLTLESARPSHTSQYLCASTLAGEDTQYFGPGTRLTVL.